This TCR beta chain was found in a study of shared clonotypes between healthy human individuals. Study observations and caveats: Donors were few, which limited the genetic and exposure-history diversity represented.

About this clone: The antigen is undetermined.

Naive CD8 cells lacked CD45RO and underwent positive selection for CCR7, leaving out terminally differentiated effector memory CD45RA+ cells. The data were produced by immunoSEQ multiplex PCR, yet TCRdb's version contains in-frame clones alone and is incomplete. The sample records 550,000 to 750,000 clones, about 90% being singletons. V was pared by 0 bases and J by 5 bases, with 11 bases of the junction left unmatched. CDR3 size: 17 residues. CDR1 is MGHRA and CDR2 is YSYEKL in the germline V gene. Sequenced input: naive CD8+ T cells sorted from blood. V usage is TRBV4-1 and J usage is TRBJ2-3; TRBD2 matches 7 bases. This receptor was identified in a man younger than 40 in good health. CDR3 sequence: CASSQDQEGGPVDTQYF. The CDR3 DNA reads as TGCGCCAGCAGCCAAGATCAGGAGGGAGGGCCAGTAGATACGCAGTATTTT.